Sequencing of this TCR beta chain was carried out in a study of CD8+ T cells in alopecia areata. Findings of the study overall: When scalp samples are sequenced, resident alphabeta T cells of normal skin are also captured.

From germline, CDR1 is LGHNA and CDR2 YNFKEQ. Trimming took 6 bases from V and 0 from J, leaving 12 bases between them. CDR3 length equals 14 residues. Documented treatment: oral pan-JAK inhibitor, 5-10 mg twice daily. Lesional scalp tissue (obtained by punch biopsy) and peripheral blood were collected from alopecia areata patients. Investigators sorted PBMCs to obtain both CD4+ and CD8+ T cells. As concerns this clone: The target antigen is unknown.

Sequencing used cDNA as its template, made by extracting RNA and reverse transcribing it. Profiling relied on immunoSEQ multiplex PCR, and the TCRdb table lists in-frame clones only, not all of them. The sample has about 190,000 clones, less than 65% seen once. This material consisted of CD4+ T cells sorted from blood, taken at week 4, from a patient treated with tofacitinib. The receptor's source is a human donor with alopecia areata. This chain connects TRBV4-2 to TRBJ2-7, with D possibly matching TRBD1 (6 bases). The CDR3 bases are TGTGCCAGCAGACTTACAGGGACCTCCTACGAGCAGTACTTC. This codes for CASRLTGTSYEQYF.